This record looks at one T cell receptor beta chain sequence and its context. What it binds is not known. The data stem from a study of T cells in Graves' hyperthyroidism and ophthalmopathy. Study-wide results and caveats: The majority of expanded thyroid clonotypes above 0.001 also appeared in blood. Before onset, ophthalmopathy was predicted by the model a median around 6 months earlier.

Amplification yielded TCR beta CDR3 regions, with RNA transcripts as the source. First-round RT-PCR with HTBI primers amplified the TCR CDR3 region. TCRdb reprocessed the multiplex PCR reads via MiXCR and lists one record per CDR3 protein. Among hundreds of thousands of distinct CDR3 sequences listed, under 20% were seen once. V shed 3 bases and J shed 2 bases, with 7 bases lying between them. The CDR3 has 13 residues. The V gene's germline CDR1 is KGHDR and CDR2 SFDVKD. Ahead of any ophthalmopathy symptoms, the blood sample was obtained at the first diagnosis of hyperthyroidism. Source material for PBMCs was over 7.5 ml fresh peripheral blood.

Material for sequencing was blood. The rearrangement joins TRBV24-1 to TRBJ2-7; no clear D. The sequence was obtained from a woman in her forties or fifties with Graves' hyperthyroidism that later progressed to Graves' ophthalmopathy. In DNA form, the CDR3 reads TGTGCCACCAGTGATCCGCTAGCCTACGAGCAGTACTTC. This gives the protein CATSDPLAYEQYF.